The 9 T cell receptor beta chains listed next were all sequenced from one sample in a study of blood T cell repertoires in COVID-19. Sequencing was performed with immunoSEQ multiplex PCR; in TCRdb, only in-frame clones are kept and a portion is missing. The table includes a few hundred thousand clones, approximately 85% detected once. Material: PBMCs or T cells enriched from blood (not recorded which). The receptor set was obtained from a woman between 45 and 60 years old who had recovered from COVID-19.

This chain links TRBV23-1 with TRBJ1-2; tentatively, D is TRBD1 (5 bases). TRBV23-1 is sorted into the ORF group, with uncertain function. Trimming stripped 7 bases from V and 0 bases from J, with 12 bases between. CDR3 length equals 14 residues. The CDR3 nucleotides are TGCGCCAGCAACAGACAGACCGCTAACTATGGCTACACCTTC. This encodes CASNRQTANYGYTF.

V usage is TRBV10-3 and J usage is TRBJ1-2; 9 bases match TRBD1. CDR1 ENHRY and CDR2 SYGVKD come from the germline V gene. The CDR3 runs 16 residues. The J segment lost 6 bases and the V segment lost 7 bases, leaving 15 bases of the junction unmatched. DNA for the CDR3: TGTGCCATCACCTCAAAAGGGGACAGGGAGTCTCATGGCTACACCTTC. Its translation: CAITSKGDRESHGYTF.

The chain recombines TRBV12-5 with TRBJ2-7; TRBD2 matches at 7 bases. Germline CDR1 reads LGHNT; CDR2 reads FRNRAP. The CDR3 totals 13 residues. The CDR3 region is CASSGLNSYEQYF. The DNA of the CDR3 is TGTGCCTCTTCGGGACTAAACTCCTACGAGCAGTACTTC.

The chain joins TRBV27 to TRBJ1-4; 7 bases fit TRBD1. Germline V gene lookup returns CDR1 MNHEY and CDR2 SMNVEV (reference sequence). The CDR3 runs 13 residues. With V trimmed by 6 bases and J by 11 bases, 9 bases remained unmatched. Here the CDR3 reads CASRHLPGQKLFF. The CDR3 DNA reads TGTGCCAGCAGGCACCTCCCGGGACAGAAACTGTTTTTT.

This clone has just one count. The chain uses TRBV7-9 and TRBJ2-7; 8 bases line up with TRBD1. V was clipped by 5 bases and J by 2 bases; unmatched bases: 2. Germline V gene sequence: CDR1 SEHNR, CDR2 FQNEAQ (reference sequence). This CDR3 has 13 residues. CDR3 sequence (DNA): TGTGCCAGCAGCCGGACAGGGCCCTACGAGCAGTACTTC. This translates into CASSRTGPYEQYF.

This clone showed up just a few times. The chain employs TRBV10-2 and TRBJ1-4; tentative D call: TRBD1 (5 bases). Germline values: CDR1 WSHSY, CDR2 SAAADI. The CDR3 is made up of 14 amino acids. V was cut by 6 bases and J by 4 bases, with 12 bases left in between. The CDR3 reads CASRETDSNEKLFF. The DNA of the CDR3 is TGCGCCAGCAGGGAGACAGATAGTAATGAAAAACTGTTTTTT.

The genes are TRBV6-5 and TRBJ1-1; D is undetermined. Germline lookup yields CDR1 MNHEY and CDR2 SVGAGI. The CDR3 extends over 13 amino acids. V lost 10 bases to trimming and J lost 1 base, with 13 bases between them. CDR3 sequence reads: CATYGLANTEAFF. The CDR3 DNA follows: TGTGCCACCTACGGGTTGGCGAACACTGAAGCTTTCTTT.

The gene calls are TRBV6-5 and TRBJ2-5; tentatively, D is TRBD2 (6 bases). The CDR3 covers 15 residues. Germline V CDR1 and CDR2: MNHEY, SVGAGI. Trimming cost V 7 bases and J 5 bases, with 20 bases left between them. The CDR3 reads CASTSLGGRWETQYF. The CDR3 region has the DNA TGTGCCAGCACCTCCCTCGGGGGACGTTGGGAGACCCAGTACTTC.

This CDR3 is CASNGGKNIQYF. For the CDR3, the DNA is TGCGCCAGCAATGGCGGGAAAAACATTCAGTACTTC. The chain recombines TRBV10-2 with TRBJ2-4; D is possibly TRBD2 (5 bases). The CDR3 has 12 amino acids. Germline V gene data show CDR1 as WSHSY and CDR2 as SAAADI. V was shortened by 7 bases and J by 4 bases, with 8 bases between the two germline ends.